Following are 30 T cell receptor beta chains from one sample sequenced in a study of control samples from healthy donors and cancer patients (dated by TCRdb to 2020 to 2022). The library relied on the immunoSEQ multiplex PCR assay. As stored in TCRdb, this immuneACCESS dataset retains in-frame rearrangements with V and J assigned. A fraction of the clones does not appear; measured against another copy, unresolved V genes explain less than half of the discrepancy, and the remainder lacks a known reason. The sample yields 100,000 or so clones; about 89% were counted once. The top ten hold 7.5% to 10% of the sample. The sample comprised blood. These receptor sequences come from a man younger than 45 in good health.

V gene TRBV10-1 combines with J gene TRBJ2-7; 11 bases agree with TRBD2. Germline CDR1 WNHNN, CDR2 SYGVQD (reference sequence). The CDR3 consists of 18 residues. The trim removed 6 bases at V and 5 bases at J, leaving 18 bases unmatched. The CDR3 DNA is TGCGCCAGCAGCGAGGGACTAGCGGCCCCAAAACGACCCAACGAGCAGTACTTC. Encoded protein: CASSEGLAAPKRPNEQYF.

The CDR3 region is CASTFNEQFF. CDR3 DNA: TGTGCCAGCACCTTCAATGAGCAGTTCTTC. The chain carries TRBV7-3 and TRBJ2-1; D unclear. Trimming removed 7 bases from V and 6 bases from J, with 4 bases in between. The CDR3 has 10 residues. CDR1 is SGHTA and CDR2 is FQGTGA in the germline V gene.

CDR3 DNA: TGTGCCAGCAGCTTACTGGCGCGGGGATTCTCTGGGGCCAACGTCCTGACTTTC. As protein: CASSLLARGFSGANVLTF. The chain couples TRBV7-2 to TRBJ2-6; a possible D gene is TRBD2 (6 bases). The germline V and J ends were trimmed by 2 bases and 0 bases, with 14 bases remaining between them. The CDR3 sequence is 18 residues long. Per the germline V gene, CDR1 is SGHTA and CDR2 is FQGNSA.

This chain connects TRBV5-6 to TRBJ1-2; TRBD1 is a possible D gene (6 bases). This CDR3 is built from 15 residues. Germline assignment: CDR1 SGHDT and CDR2 YYEEEE. The ends were cut back, 0 bases at V and 4 bases at J, with 13 bases in the middle. In DNA form, the CDR3 reads TGTGCCAGCAGCTTGGCAGGGACATCTGGCTATGGCTACACCTTC. Translated, it gives CASSLAGTSGYGYTF.

The gene calls are TRBV7-8 and TRBJ1-6; 7 bases are a match to TRBD1. The CDR3 extends over 14 amino acids. The V segment lost 8 bases and the J segment 4 bases; nucleotides outside the gene matches: 5. The germline V gene encodes CDR1 SGHVS and CDR2 FQNEAQ. CDR3 coding DNA: TGTGCCAGCGGCGAGGGGGCGTATAATTCACCCCTCCACTTT. Translating gives CASGEGAYNSPLHF.

In its sample, this clone was seen once. J is TRBJ2-7 and V is TRBV6-5; the D is unclear. The germline V gene encodes CDR1 MNHEY and CDR2 SVGAGI. There are 14 residues in the CDR3. Trimming removed 7 bases at V and 0 bases at J, with 13 bases between. The CDR3 loop is CASTIERNSYEQYF. CDR3 DNA: TGTGCCAGCACGATAGAAAGGAACTCCTACGAGCAGTACTTC.

The chain links TRBV6-1 to TRBJ1-1; 7 nucleotides agree with TRBD1. V trimming: 3 bases; J trimming: 1 base; junction bases outside the gene matches: 11. Per germline, CDR1 MNHNS and CDR2 SASEGT. The CDR3 covers 17 residues. CDR3 residues: CASSDGLRGSENTEAFF. CDR3 nucleotides: TGTGCCAGCAGTGATGGACTCAGGGGGTCTGAGAACACTGAAGCTTTCTTT.

The CDR3 sequence is CASRPQGMPNEKLFF. The CDR3 region has the DNA TGTGCCAGCAGACCACAGGGTATGCCTAATGAAAAACTGTTTTTT. The chain uses TRBV28 and TRBJ1-4; TRBD1 might be the D (6 bases). Germline lookup yields CDR1 MDHEN and CDR2 SYDVKM. The CDR3 covers 15 residues. Trimming stripped 6 bases from V and 3 bases from J, with 14 bases between. Filled out from reference TRBV28 and TRBJ1-4, the complete variable domain reads DVKVTQSSRYLVKRTGEKVFLECVQDMDHENMFWYRQDPGLGLRLIYFSYDVKMKEKGDIPEGYSVSREKKERFSLILESASTNQTSMYLCASRPQGMPNEKLFFGSGTQLSVL.

On this clone itself: Its ends do not fully match the called genes, so a read error is possible. The chain links TRBV5-1 to TRBJ1-4; 8 positions match TRBD1. Germline assignment: CDR1 SGHRS and CDR2 YFSETQ. This CDR3 is built from 14 residues. The CDR3 sequence is CASSLDRVNEKLFF. DNA for the CDR3: TGCGCCAGCAGTTTGGACAGGGTAAATGAAAAACTGTTTTTT. Together with reference TRBV5-1 and TRBJ1-4, the CDR3 gives the full variable domain: KAGVTQTPRYLIKTRGQQVTLSCSPISGHRSVSWYQQTPGQGLQFLFEYFSETQRNKGNFPGRFSGRQFSNSRSEMNVSTLELGDSALYLCASSLDRVNEKLFFGSGTQLSVL.

This chain's CDR3 is CASSEEGAFTEAFF. The CDR3 DNA reads TGTGCCAGCAGTGAAGAGGGGGCGTTTACTGAAGCTTTCTTT. The chain recombines TRBV6-1 with TRBJ1-1, with 7 bases identical to TRBD1. The CDR3 is 14 amino acids. The ends lost 1 base at V and 5 bases at J; junction bases unmatched: 4. Germline V gives CDR1 MNHNS, CDR2 SASEGT.

This sequence joins TRBV7-9 and TRBJ2-5; D remains unclear. This CDR3 has 12 residues. Germline V gene sequence: CDR1 SEHNR, CDR2 FQNEAQ (reference sequence). Trimming shortened V by 5 bases and J by 1 base, and 5 bases separated the two germline ends. CDR3 sequence (DNA): TGTGCCAGCAGCCGACCCCAAGAGACCCAGTACTTC. Encoded protein: CASSRPQETQYF. Using reference TRBV7-9 and TRBJ2-5 for the parts outside the CDR3, the full variable domain is DTGVSQNPRHKITKRGQNVTFRCDPISEHNRLYWYRQTLGQGPEFLTYFQNEAQLEKSRLLSDRFSAERPKGSFSTLEIQRTEQGDSAMYLCASSRPQETQYFGPGTRLLVL.

The chain employs TRBV7-9 and TRBJ2-1; D gene ambiguous. CDR3 length equals 13 residues. Germline CDR1 SEHNR, CDR2 FQNEAQ (reference sequence). Trimming took off 5 bases at V and 8 bases at J, with 13 bases between the two ends. The CDR3 sequence is CASSTGTSDEQFF. CDR3 DNA sequence: TGTGCCAGCAGCACCGGAACCAGCGATGAGCAGTTCTTC.

The J gene is TRBJ2-5, the V gene TRBV3-1 (or the pseudogene TRBV3-2), with 12 bases matching TRBD1. The CDR3 runs to 19 residues. V lost 0 bases and J lost 4; bases outside the gene matches: 12. The germline V gene encodes CDR1 LGHDT and CDR2 YNNKEL (reference sequence). This chain's CDR3 is CASSQEGGTGGLSTETQYF. CDR3 coding DNA: TGTGCCAGCAGCCAAGAGGGGGGGACAGGGGGCCTTTCGACAGAGACCCAGTACTTC.

The chain combines TRBV27 with TRBJ2-7; D is uncertain. The CDR3 extends over 18 amino acids. Germline CDR1 MNHEY, CDR2 SMNVEV (reference sequence). V shed 11 bases and J shed 0 bases, with 29 bases lying between them. Written as DNA, the CDR3 is TGTGCCTTCAGGCGGTCCTATCTAGGTCCTCCCAGCTCCTACGAGCAGTACTTC. Translating gives CAFRRSYLGPPSSYEQYF.

The chain carries TRBV28 and TRBJ2-2; TRBD2 might be the D (6 bases). This CDR3 region has 15 residues. Germline loops: CDR1 MDHEN, CDR2 SYDVKM. The ends were cut back, 4 bases at V and 6 bases at J, with 15 bases in the middle. The DNA of the CDR3 is TGTGCCAGCAGTTGGACTATCCCCGGACCCGGGGAGCTGTTTTTT. Translation gives CASSWTIPGPGELFF. Variable domain in full (rest from reference TRBV28 and TRBJ2-2): DVKVTQSSRYLVKRTGEKVFLECVQDMDHENMFWYRQDPGLGLRLIYFSYDVKMKEKGDIPEGYSVSREKKERFSLILESASTNQTSMYLCASSWTIPGPGELFFGEGSRLTVL.

This chain links TRBV18 with TRBJ2-5; no clear D gene. The V end lost 2 bases, the J end lost 3 bases, and 22 bases lay between the germline ends. Germline V CDR1 and CDR2: KGHSH, LQKENI. The CDR3 is 18 residues long. The CDR3 here is CASSPYRLTPTLEETQYF. In DNA form, the CDR3 reads TGTGCCAGCTCACCATATCGGCTGACTCCCACCTTAGAAGAGACCCAGTACTTC.

The chain has TRBV7-8 and TRBJ1-5; 9 bases align to TRBD1. V dropped 5 bases and J dropped 4; count of bases not matched to a gene: 9. The CDR3 has 16 amino acids. From germline, CDR1 is SGHVS and CDR2 FQNEAQ. CDR3 sequence: CASSLLDRGVNQPQHF. CDR3 coding DNA: TGTGCCAGCAGCCTACTAGACAGGGGGGTTAATCAGCCCCAGCATTTT.

The chain is built from TRBV11-2 and TRBJ2-7, with 14 bases matching TRBD2. Germline trimming cut 3 bases from V and 7 bases from J; bases unmatched to any gene: 5. The CDR3 has 15 amino acids. Germline V gene data show CDR1 as SGHAT and CDR2 as FQNNGV. The DNA for the CDR3 is TGTGCCAGCAGCTTGGGGACTAGCGGGAGTCGGGAGCAGTACTTC. The encoded protein is CASSLGTSGSREQYF.

This chain links TRBV6-5 with TRBJ2-7; tentative D call: TRBD1 (6 bases). V was shortened by 6 bases and J by 0 bases, with 12 bases between the two germline ends. Germline CDR1 MNHEY, CDR2 SVGAGI. The CDR3 totals 14 residues. The CDR3 DNA sequence: TGTGCCAGCAGGCCTCAGGGGATCTCCTACGAGCAGTACTTC. This encodes CASRPQGISYEQYF.

The V and J genes are TRBV2 and TRBJ1-2; D remains ambiguous. The germline gives CDR1 SNHLY, CDR2 FYNNEI. CDR3 length equals 15 residues. Trimming shortened V by 2 bases and J by 4 bases, and 14 bases separated the two germline ends. The chain's CDR3 is CASSESPESLYGYTF. The CDR3 coding sequence is TGTGCCAGCAGTGAATCCCCCGAGTCCCTCTATGGCTACACCTTC.

A single count supports this clone. The V gene is TRBV28, the J gene TRBJ1-2; D might be TRBD1 (6 bases). The germline V gene encodes CDR1 MDHEN and CDR2 SYDVKM. The CDR3 consists of 15 residues. V was trimmed by 3 bases and J by 5 bases, leaving 16 bases between them. CDR3 in DNA: TGTGCCAGCAGTTTCCTACACAGGGACACATATGGCTACACCTTC. Protein: CASSFLHRDTYGYTF.

This sequence joins TRBV4-1 and TRBJ2-3; 14 nucleotides align to TRBD2. This CDR3 is 13 amino acids long. Germline V gives CDR1 MGHRA, CDR2 YSYEKL. The V gene end was trimmed by 4 bases and the J gene end by 12 bases; junction bases not matched to a gene: 3. For the CDR3, the DNA is TGCGCCAGCAGCCGCGGACTAGCGGGGGGTCAGTATTTT. Translation gives CASSRGLAGGQYF.

The CDR3 spells CASSADLAGNTIYF. The CDR3 DNA reads as TGTGCCAGCAGCGCGGACCTCGCTGGAAACACCATATATTTT. This rearrangement joins TRBV9 to TRBJ1-3; unclear D gene. Between the trimmed V and J ends, which lost 3 bases and 2 bases, there was a span of 9 bases. Germline V lookup: CDR1 SGDLS, CDR2 YYNGEE. The CDR3 sequence is 14 residues long.

This clone was recorded only once. V and J are TRBV4-1 and TRBJ2-5; TRBD2 might be the D (6 bases). Trimming stripped 1 base from V and 0 bases from J, with 9 bases between. CDR1 is MGHRA and CDR2 is YSYEKL in the germline V gene. The CDR3 is made up of 15 amino acids. Here the CDR3 DNA reads TGCGCCAGCAGCCAAGGGGGACTTAACCAAGAGACCCAGTACTTC. This gives the protein CASSQGGLNQETQYF.

The rearrangement joins TRBV27 to TRBJ2-1, with 7 bases that match TRBD2. This CDR3 has 14 amino acids. Germline CDR1 MNHEY, CDR2 SMNVEV (reference sequence). The V and J ends lost 3 bases and 3 bases, in that order; junction bases with no gene match: 2. CDR3 amino acids: CASSFSGLYNEQFF. The CDR3 coding sequence is TGTGCCAGCAGTTTTAGCGGGCTCTACAATGAGCAGTTCTTC.

The V call is TRBV2, the J call TRBJ1-5, with 7 bases identical to TRBD1. Losses at the gene ends were 3 bases for V and 4 bases for J; bases not matched to a gene: 3. CDR3 length: 14 amino acids. The germline gives CDR1 SNHLY, CDR2 FYNNEI. The CDR3 DNA is TGTGCCAGCAGTGATTTCAGGGGGAATCAGCCCCAGCATTTT. It is translated as CASSDFRGNQPQHF.

The gene calls are TRBV24-1 and TRBJ2-7; 9 bases map to TRBD2. Germline assignment: CDR1 KGHDR and CDR2 SFDVKD. CDR3 length: 15 residues. The J segment lost 3 bases and the V segment lost 4 bases, leaving 6 bases of the junction unmatched. The CDR3 region is CATSDPGTSIYEQYF. DNA for the CDR3: TGTGCCACCAGTGACCCCGGGACTAGCATCTACGAGCAGTACTTC.

This clone was recorded only once. The V call is TRBV5-6, the J call TRBJ1-6; D is uncertain. Per germline, CDR1 SGHDT and CDR2 YYEEEE. Trimming pared 0 bases from V and 6 bases from J, leaving 7 bases between. The CDR3 spans 14 residues. The CDR3 reads CASSLGLGNSPLHF. DNA of the CDR3: TGTGCCAGCAGCTTGGGGTTGGGTAATTCACCCCTCCACTTT.

The chain has TRBV11-3 and TRBJ1-1; D ambiguous. V was cut by 4 bases and J by 3 bases, with 12 bases left in between. The CDR3 spans 14 residues. CDR1 SGHNT and CDR2 YENEEA come from the germline V gene. CDR3 residues: CASSSPSRHTEAFF. The CDR3 DNA sequence: TGTGCCAGCAGCTCCCCAAGCAGGCACACTGAAGCTTTCTTT.

The J gene is TRBJ1-2, the V gene TRBV5-4; weak D call: TRBD1 (5 bases). CDR1 is SGHNT and CDR2 is YYREEE in the germline V gene (reference sequence). CDR3 size: 14 residues. V was trimmed by 0 bases and J by 5 bases, leaving 11 bases between them. The CDR3 loop reads CASSLGREEYGYTF. CDR3 sequence (DNA): TGTGCCAGCAGCTTGGGCAGGGAAGAGTATGGCTACACCTTC.